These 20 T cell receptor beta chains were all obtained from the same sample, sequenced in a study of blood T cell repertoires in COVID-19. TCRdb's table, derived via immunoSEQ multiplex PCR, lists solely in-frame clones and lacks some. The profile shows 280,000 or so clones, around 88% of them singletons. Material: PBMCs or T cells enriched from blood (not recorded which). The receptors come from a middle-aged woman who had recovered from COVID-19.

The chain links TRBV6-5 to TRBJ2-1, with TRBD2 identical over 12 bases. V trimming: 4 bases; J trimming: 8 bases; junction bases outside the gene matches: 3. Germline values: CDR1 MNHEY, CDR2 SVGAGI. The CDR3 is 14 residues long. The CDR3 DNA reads TGTGCCAGCAGTTTGGGACTAGCGGGCTATGAGCAGTTCTTC. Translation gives CASSLGLAGYEQFF.

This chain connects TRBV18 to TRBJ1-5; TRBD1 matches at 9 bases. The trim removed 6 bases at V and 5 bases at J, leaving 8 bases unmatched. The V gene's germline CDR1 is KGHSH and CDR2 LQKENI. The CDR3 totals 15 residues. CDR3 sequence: CASSLRQGGDQPQHF. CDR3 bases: TGTGCCAGCTCCTTACGACAGGGGGGTGATCAGCCCCAGCATTTT.

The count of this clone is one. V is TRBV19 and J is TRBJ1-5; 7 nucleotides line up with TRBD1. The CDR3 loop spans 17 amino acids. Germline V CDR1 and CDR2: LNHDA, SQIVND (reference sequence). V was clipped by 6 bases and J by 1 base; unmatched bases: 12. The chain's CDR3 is CASRTDQQGQSNQPQHF. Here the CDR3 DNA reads TGTGCCAGTAGAACTGATCAACAGGGACAGAGCAATCAGCCCCAGCATTTT.

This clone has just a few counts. CDR3 nucleotide sequence: TGTGCCAGCAGCTCCCAGACAGTAAGCTACTATGGCTACACCTTC. This codes for CASSSQTVSYYGYTF. The genes are TRBV7-9 and TRBJ1-2; a weak D match, TRBD1 (5 bases). The CDR3 totals 15 residues. V was trimmed by 4 bases and J by 3 bases, leaving 15 bases between them. Germline loops: CDR1 SEHNR, CDR2 FQNEAQ (reference sequence).

CDR3 nucleotide sequence: TGTGCCAGTAGTATAGATCAGGGGGGAAACACCGGGGAGCTGTTTTTT. It yields the protein CASSIDQGGNTGELFF. This rearrangement joins TRBV19 to TRBJ2-2; D is perhaps TRBD1 (7 bases). The germline gives CDR1 LNHDA, CDR2 SQIVND (reference sequence). CDR3 length: 16 residues. V was pared by 0 bases and J by 2 bases, with 10 bases between. The full variable domain, with the rest looked up from reference TRBV19 and TRBJ2-2, is DGGITQSPKYLFRKEGQNVTLSCEQNLNHDAMYWYRQDPGQGLRLIYYSQIVNDFQKGDIAEGYSVSREKKESFPLTVTSAQKNPTAFYLCASSIDQGGNTGELFFGEGSRLTVL.

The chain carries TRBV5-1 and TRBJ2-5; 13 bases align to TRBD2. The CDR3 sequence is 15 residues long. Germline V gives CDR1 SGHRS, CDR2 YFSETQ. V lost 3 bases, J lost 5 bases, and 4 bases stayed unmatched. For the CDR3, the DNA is TGCGCCAGCAGCTCACTAGCGGGGGGGTCGGAGACCCAGTACTTC. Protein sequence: CASSSLAGGSETQYF.

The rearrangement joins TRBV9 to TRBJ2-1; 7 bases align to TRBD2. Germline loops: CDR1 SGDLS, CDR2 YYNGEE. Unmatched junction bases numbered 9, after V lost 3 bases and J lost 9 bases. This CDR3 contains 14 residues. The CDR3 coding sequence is TGTGCCAGCAGCGAGGGGACTATTGCGGCTGAGCAGTTCTTC. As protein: CASSEGTIAAEQFF.

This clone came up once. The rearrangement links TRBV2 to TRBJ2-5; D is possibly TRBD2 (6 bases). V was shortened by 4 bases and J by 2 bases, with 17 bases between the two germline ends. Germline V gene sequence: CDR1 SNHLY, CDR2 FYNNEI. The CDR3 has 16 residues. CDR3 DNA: TGTGCCAGCAGTGGAGACCAGACTAGTACTCAAGAGACCCAGTACTTC. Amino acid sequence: CASSGDQTSTQETQYF.

This CDR3 reads CASSEQGDRQETQYF. The DNA of the CDR3 is TGTGCCAGCAGCGAACAGGGGGATCGACAAGAGACCCAGTACTTC. The chain links TRBV9 to TRBJ2-5; 8 bases fit TRBD1. CDR3 length equals 15 residues. After removal of 3 bases from V and 2 bases from J, the junction contained 6 bases not matched to a gene. CDR1 is SGDLS and CDR2 is YYNGEE in the germline V gene.

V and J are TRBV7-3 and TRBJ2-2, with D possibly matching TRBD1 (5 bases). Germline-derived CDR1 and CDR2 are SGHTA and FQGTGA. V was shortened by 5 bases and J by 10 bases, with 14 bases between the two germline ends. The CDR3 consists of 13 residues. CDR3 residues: CASSPSRGMELFF. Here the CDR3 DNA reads TGTGCCAGCAGCCCGTCTAGGGGCATGGAGCTGTTTTTT.

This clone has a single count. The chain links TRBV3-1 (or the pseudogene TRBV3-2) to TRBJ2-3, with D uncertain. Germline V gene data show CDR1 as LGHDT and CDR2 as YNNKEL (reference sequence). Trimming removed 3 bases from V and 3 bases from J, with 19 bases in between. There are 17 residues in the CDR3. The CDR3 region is CASSHPTEERRTDTQYF. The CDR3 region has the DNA TGTGCCAGCAGCCATCCCACCGAGGAGAGGCGTACAGATACGCAGTATTTT.

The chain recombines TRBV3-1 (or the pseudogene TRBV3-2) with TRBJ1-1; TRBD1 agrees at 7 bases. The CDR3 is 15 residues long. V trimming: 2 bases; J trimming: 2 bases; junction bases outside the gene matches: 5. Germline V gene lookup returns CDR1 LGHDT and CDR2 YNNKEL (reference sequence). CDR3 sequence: CASSQLGQTNTEAFF. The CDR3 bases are TGTGCCAGCAGCCAATTGGGACAGACCAACACTGAAGCTTTCTTT.

The CDR3 loop reads CASSPPGLAGDEQFF. For the CDR3, the DNA is TGTGCCAGCAGCCCTCCCGGACTAGCGGGAGATGAGCAGTTCTTC. The chain carries TRBV7-6 and TRBJ2-1, with 13 bases fitting TRBD2. The CDR3 has 15 amino acids. V trimming: 5 bases; J trimming: 8 bases; junction bases outside the gene matches: 6. Germline V CDR1 and CDR2: SGHVS, FNYEAQ.

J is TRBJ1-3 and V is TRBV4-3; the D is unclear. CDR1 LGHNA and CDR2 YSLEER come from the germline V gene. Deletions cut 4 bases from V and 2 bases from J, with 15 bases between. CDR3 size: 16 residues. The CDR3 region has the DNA TGCGCCAGCAGCCTCCTAGTTGGGTCCCCTGGAAACACCATATATTTT. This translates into CASSLLVGSPGNTIYF.

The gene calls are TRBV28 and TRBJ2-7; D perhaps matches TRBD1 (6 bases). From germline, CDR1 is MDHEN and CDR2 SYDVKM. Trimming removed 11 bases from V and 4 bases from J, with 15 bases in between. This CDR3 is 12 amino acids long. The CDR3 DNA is TGTGCCGTATTGGAAGGGGGTTACGAGCAGTACTTC. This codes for CAVLEGGYEQYF.

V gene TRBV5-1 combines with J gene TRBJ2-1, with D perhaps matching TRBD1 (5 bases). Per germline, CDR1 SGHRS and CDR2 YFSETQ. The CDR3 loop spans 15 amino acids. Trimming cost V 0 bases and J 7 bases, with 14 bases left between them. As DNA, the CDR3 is TGCGCCAGCAGCTTGGTGGCAGGGTTCGCGAATGAGCAGTTCTTC. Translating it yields CASSLVAGFANEQFF.

In DNA form, the CDR3 reads TGTGCCAGCTGGAGTCGTGGTTCTGGTGAGCAGTTCTTC. Protein product: CASWSRGSGEQFF. The V gene is TRBV6-5, the J gene TRBJ2-1, with D unclear. V was trimmed by 8 bases and J by 9 bases, leaving 17 bases between them. There are 13 residues in the CDR3. Germline-derived CDR1 and CDR2 are MNHEY and SVGAGI.

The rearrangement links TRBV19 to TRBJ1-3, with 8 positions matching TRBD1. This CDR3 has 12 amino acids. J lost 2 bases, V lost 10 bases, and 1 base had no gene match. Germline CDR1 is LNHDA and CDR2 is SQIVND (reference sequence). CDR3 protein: CAKTGAGNTIYF. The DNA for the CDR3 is TGTGCCAAGACAGGGGCTGGAAACACCATATATTTT.

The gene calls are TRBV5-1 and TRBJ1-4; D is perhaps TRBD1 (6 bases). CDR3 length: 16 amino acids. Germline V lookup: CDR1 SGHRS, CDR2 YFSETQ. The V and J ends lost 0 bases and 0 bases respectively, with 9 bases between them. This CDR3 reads CASSLAGGATNEKLFF. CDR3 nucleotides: TGCGCCAGCAGCTTGGCGGGGGGCGCAACTAATGAAAAACTGTTTTTT. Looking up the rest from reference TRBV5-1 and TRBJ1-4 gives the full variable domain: KAGVTQTPRYLIKTRGQQVTLSCSPISGHRSVSWYQQTPGQGLQFLFEYFSETQRNKGNFPGRFSGRQFSNSRSEMNVSTLELGDSALYLCASSLAGGATNEKLFFGSGTQLSVL.

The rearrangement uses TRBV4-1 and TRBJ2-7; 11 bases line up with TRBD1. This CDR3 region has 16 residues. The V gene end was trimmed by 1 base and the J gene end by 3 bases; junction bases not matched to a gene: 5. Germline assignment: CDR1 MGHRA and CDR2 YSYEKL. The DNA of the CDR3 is TGCGCCAGCAGCCAAGCGGGGACAGGGGGGTACTACGAGCAGTACTTC. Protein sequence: CASSQAGTGGYYEQYF.